The clone carrying this T cell receptor beta chain occurred a few times. What it binds is unknown. The data stem from a study of T cells after yellow fever vaccination. Study-wide findings and caveats: A secondary response was less intense yet reached its peak sooner, at day 5 versus 15. Relatively few clonotypes were ones that appeared in both CD4 and CD8 compartments. There was a possibility that FACS-sorted repertoires contained abundant clonotypes contaminating from the bulk population.

The CDR3 length is 14 residues. From germline, CDR1 is SGHAT and CDR2 FQNNGV. V gave up 5 bases and J gave up 0 bases, with 10 bases separating them. TCRdb called the 5' RACE reads again in MiXCR, with one record for every CDR3 protein. The data hold about 73,000 distinct CDR3 sequences, with approximately 7.5% observed a single time. Sequencing used CD8+ T cells sorted from PBMCs, obtained on the day of the yellow fever booster vaccination. This chain connects TRBV11-2 to TRBJ2-5, with D possibly matching TRBD1 (5 bases). This receptor was obtained from a man younger than 40 who received the YFV17D yellow fever vaccine. The CDR3, as DNA: TGTGCCAGCAGCCTCTGGACATACCAAGAGACCCAGTACTTC. Translated, it gives CASSLWTYQETQYF.